This entry features one T cell receptor (beta chain) sequence. Antigen: not known. This specimen comes from a study of T-cell memory formation after mild COVID-19. This CDR3 region has 18 residues. Germline V gene lookup returns CDR1 LGHDT and CDR2 YNNKEL (reference sequence). V dropped 6 bases and J dropped 0; count of bases not matched to a gene: 9. Study observations and caveats: Researchers could not confirm that second-wave clones peaking on day 37 targeted SARS-CoV-2.

Using its own MiXCR run on the 5' RACE reads, TCRdb lists one record per CDR3 protein. The table lists under 450,000 distinct CDR3 sequences, 23% of them singletons. V and J are TRBV3-1 and TRBJ2-1; 12 positions match TRBD2. Sequencing was carried out using PBMCs or a T cell subset sorted from them (not recorded which). The clonotype originates from an adult woman who had mild COVID-19 (a few samples of this study predate the infection). Cell type and time point are not known. The CDR3 is CASSQLAGGFSSYNEQFF. CDR3 DNA: TGTGCCAGCAGTCAACTAGCGGGGGGCTTCAGCTCCTACAATGAGCAGTTCTTC.